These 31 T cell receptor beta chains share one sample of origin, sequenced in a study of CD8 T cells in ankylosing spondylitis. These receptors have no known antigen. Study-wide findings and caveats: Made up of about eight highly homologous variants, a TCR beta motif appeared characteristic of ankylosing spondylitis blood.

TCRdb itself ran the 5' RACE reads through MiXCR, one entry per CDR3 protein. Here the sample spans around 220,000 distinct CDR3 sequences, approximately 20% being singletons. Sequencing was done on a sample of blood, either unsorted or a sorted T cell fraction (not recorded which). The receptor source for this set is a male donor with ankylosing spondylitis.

In DNA, the CDR3 is TGTGCCAGCAGCAAAGAGACAAGGTCGAACACTGAAGCTTTCTTT. As protein: CASSKETRSNTEAFF. The J gene is TRBJ1-1, the V gene TRBV21-1. TRBV21-1 is a pseudogene segment. The CDR3 is 15 amino acids.

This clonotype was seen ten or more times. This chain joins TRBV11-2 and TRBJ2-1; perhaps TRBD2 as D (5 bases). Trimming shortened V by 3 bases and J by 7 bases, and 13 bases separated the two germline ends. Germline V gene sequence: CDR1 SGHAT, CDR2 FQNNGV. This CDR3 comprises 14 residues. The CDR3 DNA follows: TGTGCCAGCAGCTTCCTAGCAAGTGGGAATGAGCAGTTCTTC. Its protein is CASSFLASGNEQFF.

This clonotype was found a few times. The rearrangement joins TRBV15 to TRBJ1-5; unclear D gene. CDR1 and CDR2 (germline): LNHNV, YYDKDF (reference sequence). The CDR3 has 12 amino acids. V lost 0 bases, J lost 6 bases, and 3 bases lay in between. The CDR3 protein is CATSRDLQPQHF. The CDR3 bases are TGTGCCACCAGCAGAGATCTTCAGCCCCAGCATTTT.

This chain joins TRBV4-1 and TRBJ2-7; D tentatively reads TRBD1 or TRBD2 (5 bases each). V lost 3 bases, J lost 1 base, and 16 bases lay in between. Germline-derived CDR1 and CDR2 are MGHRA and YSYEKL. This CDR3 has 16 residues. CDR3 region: CASSQGPRDLSYEQYF. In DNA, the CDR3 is TGCGCCAGCAGCCAGGGACCCCGGGACCTTTCCTACGAGCAGTACTTC.

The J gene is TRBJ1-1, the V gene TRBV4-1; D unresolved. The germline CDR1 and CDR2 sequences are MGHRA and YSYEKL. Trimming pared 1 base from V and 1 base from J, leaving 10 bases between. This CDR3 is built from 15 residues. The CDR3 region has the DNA TGCGCCAGCAGCCAAGGCGCTGACTGGAACACTGAAGCTTTCTTT. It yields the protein CASSQGADWNTEAFF.

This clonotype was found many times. CDR3 loop: CASSHPGIDEKLFF. The CDR3 DNA sequence: TGTGCCAGCAGTCACCCAGGGATTGATGAAAAACTGTTTTTT. The gene calls are TRBV12-3 or TRBV12-4 and TRBJ1-4, with a possible D match to TRBD1 (5 bases). CDR3 size: 14 residues. V was shortened by 5 bases and J by 6 bases, with 13 bases between the two germline ends.

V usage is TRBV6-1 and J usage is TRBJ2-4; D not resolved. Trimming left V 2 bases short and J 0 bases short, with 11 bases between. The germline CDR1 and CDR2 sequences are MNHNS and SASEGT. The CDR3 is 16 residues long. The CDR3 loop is CASSEFGRIAKNIQYF. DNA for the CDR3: TGTGCCAGCAGTGAATTTGGGCGGATAGCCAAAAACATTCAGTACTTC.

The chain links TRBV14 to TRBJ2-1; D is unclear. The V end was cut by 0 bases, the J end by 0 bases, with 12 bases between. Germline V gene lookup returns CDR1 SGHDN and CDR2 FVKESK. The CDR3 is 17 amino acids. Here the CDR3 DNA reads TGTGCCAGCAGCCAAGAGTATGGGCCTAGCTCCTACAATGAGCAGTTCTTC. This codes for CASSQEYGPSSYNEQFF.

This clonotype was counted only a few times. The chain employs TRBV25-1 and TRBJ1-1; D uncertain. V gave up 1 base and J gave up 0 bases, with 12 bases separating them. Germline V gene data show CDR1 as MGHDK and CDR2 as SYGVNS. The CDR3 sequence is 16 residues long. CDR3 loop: CASSEWAQSMNTEAFF. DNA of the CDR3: TGTGCCAGCAGTGAATGGGCACAGTCGATGAACACTGAAGCTTTCTTT.

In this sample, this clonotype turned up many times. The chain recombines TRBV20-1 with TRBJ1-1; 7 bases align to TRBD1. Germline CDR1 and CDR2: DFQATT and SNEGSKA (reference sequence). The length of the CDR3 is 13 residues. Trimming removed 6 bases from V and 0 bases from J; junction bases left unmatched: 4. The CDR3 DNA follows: TGCAGTGCCGACAGGGACCTGAACACTGAAGCTTTCTTT. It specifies CSADRDLNTEAFF.

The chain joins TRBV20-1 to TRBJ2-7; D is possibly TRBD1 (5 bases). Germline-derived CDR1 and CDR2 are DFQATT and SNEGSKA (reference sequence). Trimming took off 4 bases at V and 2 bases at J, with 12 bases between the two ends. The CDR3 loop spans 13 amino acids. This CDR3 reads CSAKLTDTYEQYF. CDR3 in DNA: TGCAGTGCTAAACTGACAGACACCTACGAGCAGTACTTC.

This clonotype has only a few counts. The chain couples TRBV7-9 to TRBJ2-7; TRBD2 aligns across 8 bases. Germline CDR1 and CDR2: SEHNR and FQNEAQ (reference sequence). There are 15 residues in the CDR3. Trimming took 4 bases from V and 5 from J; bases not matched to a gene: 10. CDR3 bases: TGTGCCAGCAGCTCGACTAGCGCGGGGTACGACGAGCAGTACTTC. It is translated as CASSSTSAGYDEQYF.

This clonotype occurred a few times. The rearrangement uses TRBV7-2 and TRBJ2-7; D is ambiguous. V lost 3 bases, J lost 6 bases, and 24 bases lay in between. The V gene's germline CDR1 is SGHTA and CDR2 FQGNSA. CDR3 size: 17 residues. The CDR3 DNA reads TGTGCCAGCAGCTTTCTGGAGTCCGCGGCAATGGGGTCCGAGCAGTACTTC. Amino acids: CASSFLESAAMGSEQYF.

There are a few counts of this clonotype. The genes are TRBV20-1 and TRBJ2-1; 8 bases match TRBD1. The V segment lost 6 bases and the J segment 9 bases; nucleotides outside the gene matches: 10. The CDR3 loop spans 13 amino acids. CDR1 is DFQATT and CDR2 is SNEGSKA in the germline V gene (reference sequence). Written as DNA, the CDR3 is TGCAGTGCCACACAGGGGGGCCCCGGTGAGCAGTTCTTC. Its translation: CSATQGGPGEQFF.

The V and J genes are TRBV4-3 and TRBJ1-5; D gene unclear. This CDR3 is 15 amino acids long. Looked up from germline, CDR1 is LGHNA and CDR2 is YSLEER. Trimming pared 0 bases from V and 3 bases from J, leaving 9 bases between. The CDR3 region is CASSQDLDANQPQHF. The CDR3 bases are TGCGCCAGCAGCCAAGATTTGGATGCCAATCAGCCCCAGCATTTT.

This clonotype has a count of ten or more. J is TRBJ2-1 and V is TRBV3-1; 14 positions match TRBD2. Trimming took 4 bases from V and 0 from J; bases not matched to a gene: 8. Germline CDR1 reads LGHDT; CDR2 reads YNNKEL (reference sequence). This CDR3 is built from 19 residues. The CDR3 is CASSLTYGLAGGSYNEQFF. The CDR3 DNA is TGTGCCAGCAGCCTCACTTATGGACTAGCGGGAGGCTCCTACAATGAGCAGTTCTTC.

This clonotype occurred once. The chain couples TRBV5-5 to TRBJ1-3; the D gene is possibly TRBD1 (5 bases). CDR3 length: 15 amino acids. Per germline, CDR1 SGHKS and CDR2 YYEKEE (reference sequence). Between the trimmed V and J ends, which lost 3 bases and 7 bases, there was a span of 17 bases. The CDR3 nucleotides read TGTGCCAGCAGCTCCACCCCGGACATAAGCAACACCATATATTTT. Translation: CASSSTPDISNTIYF.

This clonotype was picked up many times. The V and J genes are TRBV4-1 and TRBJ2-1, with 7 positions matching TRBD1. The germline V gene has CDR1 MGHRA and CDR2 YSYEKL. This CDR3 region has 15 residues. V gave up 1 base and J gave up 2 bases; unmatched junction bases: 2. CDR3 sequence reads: CASSQVQGAYNEQFF. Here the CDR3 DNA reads TGCGCCAGCAGCCAAGTTCAGGGGGCCTACAATGAGCAGTTCTTC.

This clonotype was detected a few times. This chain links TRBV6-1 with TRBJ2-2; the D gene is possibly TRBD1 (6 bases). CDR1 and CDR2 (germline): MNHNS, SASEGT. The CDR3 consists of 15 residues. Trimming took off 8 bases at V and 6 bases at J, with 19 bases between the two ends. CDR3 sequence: CASSLTGWDSGELFF. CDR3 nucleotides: TGTGCCAGCTCCTTAACAGGGTGGGATTCCGGGGAGCTGTTTTTT.

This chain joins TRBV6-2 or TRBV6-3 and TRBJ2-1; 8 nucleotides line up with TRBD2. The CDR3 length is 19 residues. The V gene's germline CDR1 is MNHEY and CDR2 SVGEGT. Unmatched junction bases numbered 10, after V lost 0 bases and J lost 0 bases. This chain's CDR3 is CASSYSTRASGSSYNEQFF. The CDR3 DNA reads TGTGCCAGCAGTTACTCGACTAGGGCTAGCGGGTCCTCCTACAATGAGCAGTTCTTC.

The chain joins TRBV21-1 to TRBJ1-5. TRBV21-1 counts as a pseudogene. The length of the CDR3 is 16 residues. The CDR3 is CASSKRPDNSNQPQHF. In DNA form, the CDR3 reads TGTGCCAGCAGCAAAAGGCCAGATAATAGCAATCAGCCCCAGCATTTT.

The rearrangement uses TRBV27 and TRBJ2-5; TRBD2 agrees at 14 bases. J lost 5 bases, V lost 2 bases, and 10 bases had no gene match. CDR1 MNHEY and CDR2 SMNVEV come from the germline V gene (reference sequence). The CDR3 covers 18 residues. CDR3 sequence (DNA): TGTGCCAGCAGTTTAACGGGACTAGCGGGAGCCCAGAAGGAGACCCAGTACTTC. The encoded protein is CASSLTGLAGAQKETQYF.

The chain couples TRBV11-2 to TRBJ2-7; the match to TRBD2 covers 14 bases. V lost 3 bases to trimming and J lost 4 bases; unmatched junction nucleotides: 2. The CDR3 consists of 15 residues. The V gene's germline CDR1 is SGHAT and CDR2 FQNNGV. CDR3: CASSLGLAGVYEQYF. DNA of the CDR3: TGTGCCAGCAGCTTGGGACTAGCGGGAGTATACGAGCAGTACTTC.

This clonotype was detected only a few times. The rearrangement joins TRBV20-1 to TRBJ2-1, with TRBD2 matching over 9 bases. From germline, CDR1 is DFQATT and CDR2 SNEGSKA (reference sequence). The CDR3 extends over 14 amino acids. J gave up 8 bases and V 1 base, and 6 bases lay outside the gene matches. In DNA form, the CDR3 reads TGCAGTGCTAGAGTGTTGCGGGAGGGCTATGAGCAGTTCTTC. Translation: CSARVLREGYEQFF.

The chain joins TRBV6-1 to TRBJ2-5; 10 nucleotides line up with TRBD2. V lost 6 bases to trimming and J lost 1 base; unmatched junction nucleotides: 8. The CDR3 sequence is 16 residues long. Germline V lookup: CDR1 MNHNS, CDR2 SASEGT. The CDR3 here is CASSPLSGRFQETQYF. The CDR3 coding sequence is TGTGCCAGCAGCCCGCTTAGCGGGAGGTTCCAAGAGACCCAGTACTTC.

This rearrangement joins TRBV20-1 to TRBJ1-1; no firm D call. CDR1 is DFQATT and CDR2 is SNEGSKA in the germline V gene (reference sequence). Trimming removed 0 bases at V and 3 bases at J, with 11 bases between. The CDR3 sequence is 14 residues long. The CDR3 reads CSARDLGGHTEAFF. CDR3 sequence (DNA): TGCAGTGCTAGAGATCTGGGAGGGCACACTGAAGCTTTCTTT.

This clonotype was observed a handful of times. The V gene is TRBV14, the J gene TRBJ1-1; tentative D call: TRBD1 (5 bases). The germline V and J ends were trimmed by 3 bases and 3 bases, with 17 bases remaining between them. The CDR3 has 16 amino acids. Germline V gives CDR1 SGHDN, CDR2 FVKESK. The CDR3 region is CASSQFLGGSDTEAFF. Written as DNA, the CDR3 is TGTGCCAGCAGCCAGTTTCTTGGGGGGAGTGACACTGAAGCTTTCTTT.

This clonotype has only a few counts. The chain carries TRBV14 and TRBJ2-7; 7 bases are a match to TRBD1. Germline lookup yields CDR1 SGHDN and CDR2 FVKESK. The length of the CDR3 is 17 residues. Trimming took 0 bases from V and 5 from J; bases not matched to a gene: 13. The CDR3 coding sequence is TGTGCCAGCAGCCAAGAGGGGCCACAGGGGTGGTATGACGAGCAGTACTTC. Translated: CASSQEGPQGWYDEQYF.

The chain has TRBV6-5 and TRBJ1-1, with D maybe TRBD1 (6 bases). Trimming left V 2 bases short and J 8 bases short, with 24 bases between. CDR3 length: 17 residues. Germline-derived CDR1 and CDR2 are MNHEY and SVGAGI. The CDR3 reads CASSYVTGPYSPSEAFF. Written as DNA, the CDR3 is TGTGCCAGCAGTTACGTAACAGGGCCTTATTCACCCTCCGAAGCTTTCTTT.

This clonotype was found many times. This CDR3 reads CAISETADEQYF. The CDR3, as DNA: TGTGCCATCAGTGAGACGGCAGACGAGCAGTACTTC. This chain connects TRBV10-3 to TRBJ2-7; D is undetermined. CDR3 length: 12 amino acids. Per germline, CDR1 ENHRY and CDR2 SYGVKD. The ends were cut back, 2 bases at V and 5 bases at J, with 7 bases in the middle.

This chain's CDR3 is CASNTRTGNTEAFF. CDR3 sequence (DNA): TGTGCCAGTAATACCCGGACAGGGAACACTGAAGCTTTCTTT. The chain links TRBV19 to TRBJ1-1, with TRBD1 matching over 7 bases. The CDR3 spans 14 residues. Germline CDR1 and CDR2: LNHDA and SQIVND (reference sequence). The junction had 6 bases not matched to a gene; V was cut back by 7 bases and J by 1 base.